A single T cell receptor (beta chain) is shown here with its context. The assay was immunoSEQ multiplex PCR, and TCRdb's table has in-frame clones only and misses some. The sample shows around 190,000 clones, roughly 84% of them seen only once. The data stem from a study of blood T cell repertoires in COVID-19. In germline, CDR1 is MNHEY, CDR2 SMNVEV (reference sequence). This CDR3 has 13 amino acids. The V and J ends lost 2 bases and 9 bases respectively, with 8 bases between them. The rearrangement links TRBV27 to TRBJ1-6; no definite D call. The material sequenced was peripheral blood. This TCR derives from a human donor in a cohort sampled during active COVID-19. Written as DNA, the CDR3 is TGTGCCAGCAGTTTAAAAGAGGGTTCACCCCTCCACTTT. Translation: CASSLKEGSPLHF.